This T cell receptor (beta chain) is drawn from a study of PD-L1 blockade in urothelial cancer (dated by TCRdb to the late 2010s). Study-level background: Every patient began therapy in 2014 and was given atezolizumab 1,200 mg intravenously every 3 weeks. About 85% of the roughly 29 patients were males with bladder-origin urothelial cancer, and about two thirds of the roughly 30 reported a prior smoking history. An ECOG performance status of 0 or 1 was recorded for the patients, and 0 to 3 prior chemotherapy regimens had been received by the patients. Blood samples were analyzed at 3 weeks after treatment start (second dose) and at 6 weeks after treatment start. Blood samples yielded a median of approximately 150,000 T cells and some 80,000 unique TCRs, with median clonality around 0.083. An exploratory multi-omic analysis was conducted of the somatic, immune and clinical correlates of response to PD-L1 blockade with atezolizumab in urothelial cancer. Pretreatment tumor samples and matched peripheral blood, collected serially before and after atezolizumab treatment, underwent TCR sequencing. Durable clinical benefit was defined as a progression-free survival longer than 6 months, and TCR features were additionally tested against progression-free survival and overall survival. In the same patients, pretreatment tumors underwent whole exome sequencing and RNA sequencing in addition to TCR sequencing. Durable clinical benefit was achieved by nine patients but not by the remaining 20. Pretreatment blood TCR-seq was available for twenty-nine patients, at least one posttreatment blood collection was obtained for some 25 patients, and tumor TCR-seq was available for some 25 patients.

The cohort included 29 patients with locally advanced or metastatic urothelial carcinoma who were treated at Memorial Sloan Kettering on a trial protocol. Peripheral blood mononuclear cells were collected pretreatment and during treatment, with between 1 and 8 total time points per patient. The Qiagen DNeasy Blood extraction kit was used to purify genomic DNA from total PBMCs and tumor samples. PBMCs were collected pretreatment and during treatment, and were isolated and stored as previously described. After removal of 0 bases from V and 6 bases from J, the junction retains 7 bases not matched to a gene. From the cysteine through the phenylalanine, the CDR3 covers 16 amino acids. Of the read, only the CDR3 DNA is kept; its 48 bases are in frame from base 1. According to the germline V gene, CDR1 reads SGHRS and CDR2 reads YFSETQ. Each PCR received spiked-in synthetic TCR analog templates so that absolute template abundance could be estimated from read counts. The immunoSEQ assay was used to amplify TCRbeta CDR3 regions from genomic DNA with bias-controlled V and J gene primers. Sequencing of rearranged TCRbeta segments was done at approximately 20X coverage. As for the original processing: Clustering was used to correct sequencing errors, and CDR3s were annotated against IMGT to assign V, D and J genes. Only productive TCRbeta rearrangements were used in downstream analyses, excluding out-of-frame or stop-codon sequences. To compute clonality, Shannon entropy was normalized by the log of the number of unique productive sequences and then subtracted from one. Fisher's exact test with Benjamini-Hochberg correction, at a threshold of adjusted p below 0.01, was used to find clones that differed between time points or between blood and tumor. Entries here come from immuneACCESS through TCRdb and include only in-frame sequences with V and J called. Some clones fail to appear in such tables; in the studies checked, an unresolved V gene covers under half of the shortfall, and the cause of the remainder is unknown. Clonal size and the V and J genes are those of that table, whereas D and trimming came from the DNA. The sample records some 45,000 clones, about 87% of which are singletons. The ten largest clonotypes hold less than 4% of the sample.

Summary of the overall study and its limitations: At 3 weeks after the start of treatment, tumor-associated TCR clones in peripheral blood had expanded more in patients with durable benefit (n ≈ 24, p = 0.022). Because the sample size was small (n of about 29) and many exploratory analyses were performed, the results are intended to be hypothesis-generating. Improved progression-free and overall survival was found to be associated with pretreatment peripheral blood TCR clonality below the median.

This clone was recorded only once. Its cognate antigen has yet to be identified. No much larger clone is present one base from it, and per-base qualities are unavailable. The sequences come from PBMCs, collected around atezolizumab (anti-PD-L1) treatment. The clonotype originates from a man aged 80 or over with urothelial cancer. The rearrangement joined TRBV5-1 to TRBJ2-1, with 9 central nucleotides matching TRBD2. The CDR3 reads as follows: CASSLDGAGGGNEQFF. The sequenced DNA: TGCGCCAGCAGCTTGGATGGAGCGGGAGGCGGCAATGAGCAGTTCTTC. The CDR3 plus the reference TRBV5-1 and TRBJ2-1 genes for the other parts give the full variable domain: KAGVTQTPRYLIKTRGQQVTLSCSPISGHRSVSWYQQTPGQGLQFLFEYFSETQRNKGNFPGRFSGRQFSNSRSEMNVSTLELGDSALYLCASSLDGAGGGNEQFFGPGTRLTVL.